A single sample gave rise to the 3 T cell receptor beta chains below, sequenced in a study of CD8 T cells in ankylosing spondylitis. One entry per CDR3 protein, called by TCRdb with MiXCR from the 5' RACE reads. The table shows approximately 520,000 distinct CDR3 sequences, with 5.3% occurring only once. These receptors' targets are unknown. Whole-study results and caveats: Seemingly characteristic of ankylosing spondylitis blood was a TCR beta motif consisting of about 8 highly homologous variants.

Sequenced sample: blood, either unsorted or a sorted T cell fraction (not recorded which). Receptors were obtained from a male donor with ankylosing spondylitis.

This clonotype occurred many times. This chain connects TRBV29-1 to TRBJ2-3; weak D call: TRBD2 (6 bases). Germline lookup yields CDR1 SQVTM and CDR2 ANQGSEA. The V and J ends lost 7 bases and 2 bases respectively, with 16 bases between them. This CDR3 region has 14 residues. CDR3 residues: CSGGVWHATDTQYF. CDR3 DNA sequence: TGCAGCGGGGGGGTCTGGCATGCCACAGATACGCAGTATTTT.

This clonotype came up many times. The chain employs TRBV4-3 and TRBJ2-1, with TRBD2 matching over 9 bases. The CDR3 is made up of 18 amino acids. V shed 0 bases, J shed 7 bases, and the junction held 13 bases outside the gene matches. Germline V gene data show CDR1 as LGHNA and CDR2 as YSLEER. Here the CDR3 reads CASSQDLLRASGINEQFF. The CDR3 DNA reads TGCGCCAGCAGCCAAGATCTTTTAAGGGCTAGCGGGATAAATGAGCAGTTCTTC.

To note about this clonotype: One base away lies a much larger clone, so this may be a sequencing read error. The chain combines TRBV7-9 with TRBJ2-1; TRBD2 might be the D (5 bases). Germline values: CDR1 SEHNR, CDR2 FQNEAQ (reference sequence). The CDR3 sequence is 12 residues long. The CDR3 coding sequence is TGTGTCAGCAGCCCCGGACTGCAAGAGCAGTTCTTC. Protein sequence: CVSSPGLQEQFF.